What follows are 15 T cell receptor beta chains derived from one specimen sequenced in a study of blood T cell repertoires in COVID-19. The data were produced by immunoSEQ multiplex PCR, yet TCRdb's version contains in-frame clones alone and is incomplete. In the table there are some 160,000 clones, around 89% of which are singletons. What was sequenced was peripheral blood. All receptors derive from a man aged 50 to 59 who had recovered from COVID-19.

The chain carries TRBV15 and TRBJ1-2; D uncertain. CDR1 LNHNV and CDR2 YYDKDF come from the germline V gene (reference sequence). The CDR3 length is 15 residues. Trimming removed 8 bases at V and 4 bases at J, with 20 bases between. CDR3 sequence reads: CATLRSGWEPYGYTF. In DNA, the CDR3 is TGTGCCACCCTACGAAGCGGGTGGGAGCCCTATGGCTACACCTTC.

This sequence joins TRBV29-1 and TRBJ2-1; D ambiguous. CDR1 is SQVTM and CDR2 is ANQGSEA in the germline V gene. V lost 1 base and J 6 bases, leaving 4 bases between the germline ends. The CDR3 totals 11 residues. CDR3 sequence: CSVEGGNEQFF. CDR3 bases: TGCAGCGTTGAAGGCGGCAATGAGCAGTTCTTC.

The chain uses TRBV7-2 and TRBJ2-7; possibly TRBD2 for D (5 bases). The germline V and J ends were trimmed by 2 bases and 3 bases, with 8 bases remaining between them. This CDR3 has 13 amino acids. Looked up from germline, CDR1 is SGHTA and CDR2 is FQGNSA. The CDR3 loop is CASSLFGDYEQYF. The CDR3 DNA is TGTGCCAGCAGCTTATTCGGGGACTACGAGCAGTACTTC. Drawing the rest from reference TRBV7-2 and TRBJ2-7, the complete variable domain is GAGVSQSPSNKVTEKGKDVELRCDPISGHTALYWYRQSLGQGLEFLIYFQGNSAPDKSGLPSDRFSAERTGGSVSTLTIQRTQQEDSAVYLCASSLFGDYEQYFGPGTRLTVT.

The chain employs TRBV9 and TRBJ2-5; 8 bases are a match to TRBD2. Germline-derived CDR1 and CDR2 are SGDLS and YYNGEE. The CDR3 sequence is 17 residues long. Trimming took 0 bases from V and 4 from J; bases not matched to a gene: 11. CDR3 in DNA: TGTGCCAGCAGCGTAGATCGGGAGGGCCCTCGGGTAGAGACCCAGTACTTC. Protein sequence: CASSVDREGPRVETQYF.

This chain connects TRBV20-1 to TRBJ2-2; D is unresolved. The germline gives CDR1 DFQATT, CDR2 SNEGSKA (reference sequence). The V end lost 3 bases, the J end lost 4 bases, and 9 bases lay between the germline ends. The CDR3 extends over 13 amino acids. The CDR3 DNA follows: TGCAGTGCTAGTCCCAGGCTCACCGGGGAGCTGTTTTTT. This sequence encodes CSASPRLTGELFF.

The chain couples TRBV6-5 to TRBJ2-3, with unresolved D. The CDR3 loop spans 14 amino acids. Germline loops: CDR1 MNHEY, CDR2 SVGAGI. Trimming removed 0 bases from V and 6 bases from J, with 10 bases in between. CDR3 loop: CASSYSPAVDTQYF. CDR3 DNA sequence: TGTGCCAGCAGTTACTCGCCTGCGGTGGATACGCAGTATTTT.

The J gene is TRBJ2-7, the V gene TRBV6-5, with 10 positions matching TRBD1. Germline loops: CDR1 MNHEY, CDR2 SVGAGI. Unmatched junction bases numbered 8, after V lost 8 bases and J lost 4 bases. This CDR3 is built from 14 residues. CDR3 loop: CASRGTGAIYEQYF. The CDR3 DNA follows: TGTGCCAGCCGCGGGACAGGGGCGATATACGAGCAGTACTTC.

This clone was seen only once. This rearrangement joins TRBV12-3 or TRBV12-4 to TRBJ2-7; possible D gene TRBD2, 6 bases. The ends were cut back, 3 bases at V and 2 bases at J, with 8 bases in the middle. The CDR3 sequence is 13 residues long. The CDR3 sequence: CASSLRGPYEQYF. The CDR3 region has the DNA TGTGCCAGCAGTTTGCGGGGTCCCTACGAGCAGTACTTC.

The V gene is TRBV19, the J gene TRBJ2-7; a possible D gene is TRBD2 (6 bases). The V gene lost 10 bases and the J gene lost 0 bases, with 16 bases spanning the gap. The CDR3 runs 14 residues. In germline, CDR1 is LNHDA, CDR2 SQIVND (reference sequence). In DNA form, the CDR3 reads TGTGCCACCCTCGGGCGGGGAAGCTCCTACGAGCAGTACTTC. It specifies CATLGRGSSYEQYF.

This chain links TRBV9 with TRBJ2-6; possibly TRBD1 for D (7 bases). Trimming left V 4 bases short and J 2 bases short, with 13 bases between. The germline CDR1 and CDR2 sequences are SGDLS and YYNGEE. This CDR3 has 16 amino acids. The CDR3 DNA follows: TGTGCCAGCAGCTTCAGGGGGGCCCCTGGGGCCAACGTCCTGACTTTC. Its translation is CASSFRGAPGANVLTF.

This clone was counted once. This sequence joins TRBV5-4 and TRBJ2-2; TRBD2 matches at 10 bases. This CDR3 region has 17 residues. The V and J ends lost 2 bases and 5 bases, in that order; junction bases with no gene match: 9. Germline-derived CDR1 and CDR2 are SGHNT and YYREEE (reference sequence). This chain's CDR3 is CASSLGLGLARTGELFF. The CDR3 DNA reads as TGTGCCAGCAGCTTAGGCCTGGGACTAGCGAGGACCGGGGAGCTGTTTTTT.

The V call is TRBV10-3, the J call TRBJ2-1, with 7 bases identical to TRBD1. The germline V gene encodes CDR1 ENHRY and CDR2 SYGVKD. This CDR3 has 13 amino acids. Trimming took 8 bases from V and 7 from J; bases not matched to a gene: 8. CDR3 sequence (DNA): TGTGCCATCGGCACAGGGGTGCGGAATGAGCAGTTCTTC. Translated: CAIGTGVRNEQFF.

The chain couples TRBV29-1 to TRBJ2-2; TRBD1 agrees at 10 bases. V lost 6 bases, J lost 3 bases, and 7 bases stayed unmatched. In germline, CDR1 is SQVTM, CDR2 ANQGSEA. CDR3 length: 15 amino acids. CDR3 residues: CSVKGTGADTGELFF. CDR3 nucleotides: TGCAGCGTGAAGGGGACAGGGGCGGACACCGGGGAGCTGTTTTTT.

Only one count was recorded for this clone. This chain uses TRBV10-3 with TRBJ2-1; 7 nucleotides agree with TRBD2. CDR1 ENHRY and CDR2 SYGVKD come from the germline V gene. The CDR3 runs 14 residues. V shed 6 bases and J 7 bases; nucleotides not matched to a gene: 9. CDR3 protein: CAISPSRGGNEQFF. CDR3 nucleotides: TGTGCCATCAGCCCATCCCGGGGAGGGAATGAGCAGTTCTTC.

The rearrangement links TRBV21-1 to TRBJ1-2; the tabulated D call, TRBD1, remains unverified against the DNA. TRBV21-1 is reported as a pseudogene. The CDR3 extends over 17 amino acids. The CDR3 reads CASSRRSTDRESYGYTF. As DNA, the CDR3 is TGTGCCAGCAGCCGACGTTCTACGGACAGAGAGAGCTATGGCTACACCTTC.